This T cell receptor (beta chain) was sequenced during a study of T cell changes during pregnancy in multiple sclerosis. Assay: immunoSEQ multiplex PCR; the TCRdb copy retains only in-frame clones and omits some. The top ten clones hold 2% to 2.5% of a sample with roughly 64,000 clones, about 96% of them seen once. CDR3 length: 17 residues. From germline, CDR1 is SQVTM and CDR2 ANQGSEA. V was pared by 4 bases and J by 1 base, with 14 bases of the junction left unmatched. The receptor comes from a female donor with multiple sclerosis, enrolled in a pregnancy study. The specimen comprised CD8+ T cells from peripheral blood mononuclear cells, sampled after pregnancy. V is TRBV29-1 and J is TRBJ2-3; 7 bases map to TRBD1. The CDR3: CSVAGTDKVIRTDTQYF. The CDR3 DNA sequence: TGCAGCGTTGCTGGGACAGACAAGGTTATTCGCACAGATACGCAGTATTTT.